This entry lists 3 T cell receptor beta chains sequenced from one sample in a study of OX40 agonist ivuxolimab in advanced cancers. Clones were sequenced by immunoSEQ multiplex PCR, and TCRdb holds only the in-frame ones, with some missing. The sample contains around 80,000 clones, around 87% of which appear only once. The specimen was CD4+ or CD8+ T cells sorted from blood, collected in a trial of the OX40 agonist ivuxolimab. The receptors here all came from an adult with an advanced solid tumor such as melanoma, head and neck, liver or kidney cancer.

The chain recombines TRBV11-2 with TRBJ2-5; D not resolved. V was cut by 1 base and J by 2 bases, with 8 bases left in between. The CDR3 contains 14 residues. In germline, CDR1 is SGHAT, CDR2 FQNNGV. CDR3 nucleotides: TGTGCCAGCAGCTTAGGGACCACACAAGAGACCCAGTACTTC. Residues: CASSLGTTQETQYF.

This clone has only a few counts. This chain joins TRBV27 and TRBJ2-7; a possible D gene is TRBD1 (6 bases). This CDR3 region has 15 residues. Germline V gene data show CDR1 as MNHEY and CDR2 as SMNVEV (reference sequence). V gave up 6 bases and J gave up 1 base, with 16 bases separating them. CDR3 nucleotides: TGTGCCAGCAGGCCAGGGGTTTGGGGGTCCTACGAGCAGTACTTC. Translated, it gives CASRPGVWGSYEQYF.

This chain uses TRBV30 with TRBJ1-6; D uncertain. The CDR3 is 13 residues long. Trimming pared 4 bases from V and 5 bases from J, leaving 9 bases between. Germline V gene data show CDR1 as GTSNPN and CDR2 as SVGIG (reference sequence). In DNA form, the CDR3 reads TGTGCCTGGAATGTGGGCCATAATTCACCCCTCCACTTT. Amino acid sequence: CAWNVGHNSPLHF.